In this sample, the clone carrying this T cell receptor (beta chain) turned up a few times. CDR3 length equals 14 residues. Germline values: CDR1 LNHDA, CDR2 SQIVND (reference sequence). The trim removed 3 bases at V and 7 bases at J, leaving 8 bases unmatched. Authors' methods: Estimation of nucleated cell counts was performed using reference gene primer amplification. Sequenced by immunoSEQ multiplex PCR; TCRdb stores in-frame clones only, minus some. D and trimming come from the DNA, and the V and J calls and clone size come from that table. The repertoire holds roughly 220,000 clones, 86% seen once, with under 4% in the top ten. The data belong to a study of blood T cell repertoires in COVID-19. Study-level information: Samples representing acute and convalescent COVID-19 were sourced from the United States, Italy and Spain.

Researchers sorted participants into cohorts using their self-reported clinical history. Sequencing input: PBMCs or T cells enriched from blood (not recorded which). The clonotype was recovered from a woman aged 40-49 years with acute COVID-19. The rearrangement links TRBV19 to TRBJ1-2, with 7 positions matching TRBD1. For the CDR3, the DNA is TGTGCCAGTAGTATGGACAGGTCGAGAGGTGGCTACACCTTC. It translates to CASSMDRSRGGYTF.